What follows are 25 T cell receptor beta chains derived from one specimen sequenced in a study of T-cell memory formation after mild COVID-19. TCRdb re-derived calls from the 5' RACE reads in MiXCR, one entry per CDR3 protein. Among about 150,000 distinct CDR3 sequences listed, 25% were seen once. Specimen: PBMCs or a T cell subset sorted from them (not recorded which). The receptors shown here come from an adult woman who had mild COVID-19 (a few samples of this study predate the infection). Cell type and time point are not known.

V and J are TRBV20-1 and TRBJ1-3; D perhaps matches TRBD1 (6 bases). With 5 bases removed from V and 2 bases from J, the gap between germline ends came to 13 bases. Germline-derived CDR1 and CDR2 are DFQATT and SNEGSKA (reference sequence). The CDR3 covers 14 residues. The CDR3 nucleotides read TGCAGTGCTCAGGACAGAAGCCCTGGAAACACCATATATTTT. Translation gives CSAQDRSPGNTIYF.

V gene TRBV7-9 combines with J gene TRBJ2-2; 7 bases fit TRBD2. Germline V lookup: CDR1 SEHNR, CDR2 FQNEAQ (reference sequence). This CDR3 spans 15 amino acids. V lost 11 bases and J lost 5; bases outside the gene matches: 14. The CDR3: CASPLSGRSTGELFF. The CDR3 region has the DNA TGTGCCTCTCCCCTTAGCGGGCGTTCTACCGGGGAGCTGTTTTTT.

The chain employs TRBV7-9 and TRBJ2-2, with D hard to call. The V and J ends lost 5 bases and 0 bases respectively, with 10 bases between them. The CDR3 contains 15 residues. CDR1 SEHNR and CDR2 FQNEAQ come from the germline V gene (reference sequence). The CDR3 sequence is CASSVPFANTGELFF. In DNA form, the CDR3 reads TGTGCCAGCAGCGTTCCGTTCGCGAACACCGGGGAGCTGTTTTTT.

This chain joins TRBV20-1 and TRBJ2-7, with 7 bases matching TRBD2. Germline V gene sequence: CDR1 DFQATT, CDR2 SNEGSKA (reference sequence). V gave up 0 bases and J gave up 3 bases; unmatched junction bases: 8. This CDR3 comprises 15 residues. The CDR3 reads CSARDRGGTYYEQYF. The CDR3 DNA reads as TGCAGTGCTAGAGATCGCGGGGGAACATACTACGAGCAGTACTTC.

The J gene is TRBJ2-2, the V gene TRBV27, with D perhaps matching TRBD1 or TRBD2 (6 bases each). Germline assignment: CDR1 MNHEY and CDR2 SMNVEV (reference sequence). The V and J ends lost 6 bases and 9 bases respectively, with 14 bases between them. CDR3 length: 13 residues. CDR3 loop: CASSLGGPRELFF. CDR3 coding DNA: TGTGCCAGCAGCCTTGGGGGGCCGAGGGAGCTGTTTTTT.

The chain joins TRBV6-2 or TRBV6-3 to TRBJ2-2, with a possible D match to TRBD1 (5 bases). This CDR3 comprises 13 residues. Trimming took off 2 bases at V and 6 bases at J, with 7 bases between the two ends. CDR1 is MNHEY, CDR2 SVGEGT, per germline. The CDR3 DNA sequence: TGTGCCAGCAGTTACAGGGGATCCGGGGAGCTGTTTTTT. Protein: CASSYRGSGELFF.

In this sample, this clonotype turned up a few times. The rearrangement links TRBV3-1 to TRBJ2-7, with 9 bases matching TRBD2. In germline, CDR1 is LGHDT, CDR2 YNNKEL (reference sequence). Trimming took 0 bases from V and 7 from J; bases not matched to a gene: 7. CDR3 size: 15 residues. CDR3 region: CASSQEPSGMGEQYF. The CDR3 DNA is TGTGCCAGCAGCCAAGAGCCTAGCGGGATGGGGGAGCAGTACTTC.

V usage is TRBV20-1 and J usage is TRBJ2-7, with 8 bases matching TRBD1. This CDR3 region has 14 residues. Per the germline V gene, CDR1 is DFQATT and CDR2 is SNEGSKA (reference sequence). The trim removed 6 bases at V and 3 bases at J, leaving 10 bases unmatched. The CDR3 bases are TGCAGTGCCCTTTCTAGGACAGGGCACTACGAGCAGTACTTC. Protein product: CSALSRTGHYEQYF.

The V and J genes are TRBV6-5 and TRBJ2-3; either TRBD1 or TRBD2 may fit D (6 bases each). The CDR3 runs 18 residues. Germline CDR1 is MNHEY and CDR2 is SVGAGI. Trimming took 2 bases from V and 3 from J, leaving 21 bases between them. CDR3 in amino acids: CASSYGHSGARDTDTQYF. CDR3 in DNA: TGTGCCAGCAGTTACGGTCATTCGGGGGCAAGAGATACAGATACGCAGTATTTT.

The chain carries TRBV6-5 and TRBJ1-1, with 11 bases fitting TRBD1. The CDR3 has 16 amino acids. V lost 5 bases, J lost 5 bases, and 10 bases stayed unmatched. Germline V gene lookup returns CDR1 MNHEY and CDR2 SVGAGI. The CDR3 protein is CASSPSMDRGRTEAFF. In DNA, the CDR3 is TGTGCCAGCAGTCCCAGCATGGACAGGGGGCGGACTGAAGCTTTCTTT.

The CDR3 sequence: CASSLHGSDYNEQFF. CDR3 DNA: TGTGCCAGCAGCCTTCACGGCAGCGACTACAATGAGCAGTTCTTC. The chain links TRBV7-2 to TRBJ2-1; no clear D. In germline, CDR1 is SGHTA, CDR2 FQGNSA. The CDR3 has 15 residues. The V gene lost 5 bases and the J gene lost 3 bases, with 14 bases spanning the gap.

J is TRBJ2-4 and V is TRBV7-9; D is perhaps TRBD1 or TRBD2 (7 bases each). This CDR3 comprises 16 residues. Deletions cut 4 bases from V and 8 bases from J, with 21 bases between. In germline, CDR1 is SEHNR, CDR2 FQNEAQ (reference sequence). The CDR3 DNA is TGTGCCAGCAGCTCGACCACCGCAGGGGGAGGGGACATTCAGTACTTC. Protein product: CASSSTTAGGGDIQYF. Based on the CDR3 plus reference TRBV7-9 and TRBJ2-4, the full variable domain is DTGVSQNPRHKITKRGQNVTFRCDPISEHNRLYWYRQTLGQGPEFLTYFQNEAQLEKSRLLSDRFSAERPKGSFSTLEIQRTEQGDSAMYLCASSSTTAGGGDIQYFGAGTRLSVL.

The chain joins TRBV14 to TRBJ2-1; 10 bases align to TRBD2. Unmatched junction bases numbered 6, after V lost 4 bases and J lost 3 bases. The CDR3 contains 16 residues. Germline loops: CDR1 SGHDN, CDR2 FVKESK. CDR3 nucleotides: TGTGCCAGCAGCCCAGAACTAGCGGGGATCTACAATGAGCAGTTCTTC. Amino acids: CASSPELAGIYNEQFF.

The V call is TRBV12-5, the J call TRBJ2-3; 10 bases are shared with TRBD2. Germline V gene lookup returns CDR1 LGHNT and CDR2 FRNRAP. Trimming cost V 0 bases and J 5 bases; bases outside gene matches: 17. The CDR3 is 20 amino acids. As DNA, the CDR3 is TGTGCTAGTGGTTTGGTATCCGCAGGGCGAGCGGGAGGGCCGGGAGATACGCAGTATTTT. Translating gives CASGLVSAGRAGGPGDTQYF. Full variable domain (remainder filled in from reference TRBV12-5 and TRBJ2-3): DARVTQTPRHKVTEMGQEVTMRCQPILGHNTVFWYRQTMMQGLELLAYFRNRAPLDDSGMPKDRFSAEMPDATLATLKIQPSEPRDSAVYFCASGLVSAGRAGGPGDTQYFGPGTRLTVL.

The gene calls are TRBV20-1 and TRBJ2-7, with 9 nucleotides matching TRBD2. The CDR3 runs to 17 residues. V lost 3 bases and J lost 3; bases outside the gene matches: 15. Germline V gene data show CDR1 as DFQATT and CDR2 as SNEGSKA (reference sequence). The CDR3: CSARGIGLAGVRYEQYF. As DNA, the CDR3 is TGCAGTGCTAGGGGAATAGGGTTAGCGGGAGTACGCTACGAGCAGTACTTC.

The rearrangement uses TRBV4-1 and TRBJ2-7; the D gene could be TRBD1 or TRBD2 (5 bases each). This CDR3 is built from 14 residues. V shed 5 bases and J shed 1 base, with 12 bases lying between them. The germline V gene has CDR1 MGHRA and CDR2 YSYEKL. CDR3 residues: CASSFGALSYEQYF. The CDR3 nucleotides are TGCGCCAGCAGCTTCGGGGCGCTTTCCTACGAGCAGTACTTC.

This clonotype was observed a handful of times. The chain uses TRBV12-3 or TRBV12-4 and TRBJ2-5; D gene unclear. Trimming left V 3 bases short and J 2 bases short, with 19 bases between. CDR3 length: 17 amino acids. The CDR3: CASSLEIGTASQETQYF. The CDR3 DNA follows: TGTGCCAGCAGTTTGGAGATAGGAACAGCGAGTCAAGAGACCCAGTACTTC.

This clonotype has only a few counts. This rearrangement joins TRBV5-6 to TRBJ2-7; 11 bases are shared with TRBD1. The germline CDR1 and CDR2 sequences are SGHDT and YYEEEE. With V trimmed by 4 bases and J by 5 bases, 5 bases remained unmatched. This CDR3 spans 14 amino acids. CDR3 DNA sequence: TGTGCCAGCAGCCATGGACAGGGGGCCGACGAGCAGTACTTC. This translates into CASSHGQGADEQYF.

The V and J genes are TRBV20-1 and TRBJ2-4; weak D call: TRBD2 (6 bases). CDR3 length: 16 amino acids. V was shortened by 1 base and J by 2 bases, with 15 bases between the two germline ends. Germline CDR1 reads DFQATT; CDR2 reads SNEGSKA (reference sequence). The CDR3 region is CSARGGREAPKNIQYF. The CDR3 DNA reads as TGCAGTGCTAGAGGAGGAAGGGAGGCGCCCAAAAACATTCAGTACTTC.

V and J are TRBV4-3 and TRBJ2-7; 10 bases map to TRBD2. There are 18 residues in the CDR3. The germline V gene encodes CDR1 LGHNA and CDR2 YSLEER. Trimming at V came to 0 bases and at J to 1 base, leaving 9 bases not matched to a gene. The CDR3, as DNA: TGCGCCAGCAGCCAAGAGTGGACTAGCGGATCACCATCCTACGAGCAGTACTTC. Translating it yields CASSQEWTSGSPSYEQYF.

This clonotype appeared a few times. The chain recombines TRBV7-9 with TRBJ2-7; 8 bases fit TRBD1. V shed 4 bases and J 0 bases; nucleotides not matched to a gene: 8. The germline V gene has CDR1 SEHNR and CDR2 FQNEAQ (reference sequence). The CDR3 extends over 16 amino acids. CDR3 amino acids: CASSSWTGLSSYEQYF. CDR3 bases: TGTGCCAGCAGCTCCTGGACAGGGCTTAGCTCCTACGAGCAGTACTTC.

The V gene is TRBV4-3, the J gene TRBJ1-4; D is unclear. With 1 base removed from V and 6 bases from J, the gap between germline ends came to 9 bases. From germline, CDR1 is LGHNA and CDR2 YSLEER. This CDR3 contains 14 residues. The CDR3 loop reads CASSQAGDYEKLFF. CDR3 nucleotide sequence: TGCGCCAGCAGCCAAGCCGGGGATTATGAAAAACTGTTTTTT.

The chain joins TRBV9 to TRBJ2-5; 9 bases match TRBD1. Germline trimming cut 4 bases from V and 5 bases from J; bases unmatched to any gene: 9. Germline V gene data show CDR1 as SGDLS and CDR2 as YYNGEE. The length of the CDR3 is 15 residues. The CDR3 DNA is TGTGCCAGCAGCCCTTGGACAGGGGCTGGGGAGACCCAGTACTTC. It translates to CASSPWTGAGETQYF.

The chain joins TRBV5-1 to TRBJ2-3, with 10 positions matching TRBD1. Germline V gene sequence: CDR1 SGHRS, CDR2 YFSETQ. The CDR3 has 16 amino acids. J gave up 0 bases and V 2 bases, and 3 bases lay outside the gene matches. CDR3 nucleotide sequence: TGCGCCAGCAGCTTTGGACAGGGGGATAGCACAGATACGCAGTATTTT. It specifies CASSFGQGDSTDTQYF.

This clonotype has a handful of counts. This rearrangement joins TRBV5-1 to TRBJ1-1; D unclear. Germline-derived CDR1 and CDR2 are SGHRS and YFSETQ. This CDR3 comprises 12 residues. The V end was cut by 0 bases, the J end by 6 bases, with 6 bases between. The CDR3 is CASSLASSEAFF. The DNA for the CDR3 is TGCGCCAGCAGCTTGGCCTCCTCTGAAGCTTTCTTT.